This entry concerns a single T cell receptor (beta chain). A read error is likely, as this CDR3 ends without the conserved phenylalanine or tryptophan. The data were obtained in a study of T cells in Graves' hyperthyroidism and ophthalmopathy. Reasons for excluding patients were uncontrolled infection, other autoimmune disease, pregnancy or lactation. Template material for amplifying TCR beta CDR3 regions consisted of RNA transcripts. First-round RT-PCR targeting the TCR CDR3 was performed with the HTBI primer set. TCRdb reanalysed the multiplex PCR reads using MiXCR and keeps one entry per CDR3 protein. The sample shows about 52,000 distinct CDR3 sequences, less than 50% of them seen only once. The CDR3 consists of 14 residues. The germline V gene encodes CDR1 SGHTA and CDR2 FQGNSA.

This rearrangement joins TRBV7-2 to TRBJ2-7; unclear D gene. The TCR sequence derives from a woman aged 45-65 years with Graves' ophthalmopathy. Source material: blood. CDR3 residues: CASSQVQTAPGQYA. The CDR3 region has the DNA TGCGCCAGCAGCCAAGTTCAAACAGCACCAGGGCAGTACGCC.